The source of this T cell receptor (beta chain) is a study of T cells in localized non-small cell lung cancer. Regarding the study as a whole: In uninvolved adjacent lung, T cell clonality reached its highest value, exceeding tumor. It remains possible that heterogeneity exists, since only one tumor region was sequenced. Median detection of top 100 tumor clones in adjacent lung was about 52 clones. Patients showing higher blood T cell density tended to see longer overall survival.

In the case of this clone: No antigen is known for it.

The repertoire was sequenced with immunoSEQ multiplex PCR; TCRdb's copy has only in-frame clones and lacks some. The table lists 45,000 to 60,000 clones, roughly four fifths of them singletons, with 15% to 20% in the top ten. The germline V and J ends were trimmed by 3 bases and 7 bases, with 13 bases remaining between them. The germline CDR1 and CDR2 sequences are SGHTA and FQGNSA. This CDR3 has 14 residues. The J gene is TRBJ2-1, the V gene TRBV7-2; D might be TRBD1 (6 bases). The material was peripheral blood, obtained before any cancer treatment. The sequence derives from a female donor older than 55 with stage II squamous cell lung carcinoma. The CDR3 sequence: CASSFSRGLNEQFF. The CDR3 nucleotides are TGTGCCAGCAGCTTCTCCAGGGGCCTTAATGAGCAGTTCTTC.